These 18 T cell receptor beta chains were sequenced from one sample in a study of B cell selection in AIRE deficiency. The regulatory T cell sort gate was CD4+CD25hiCD127low/negative. The table came from immunoSEQ multiplex PCR; TCRdb's copy has only in-frame clones and leaves some out. The profile shows about 21,000 clones, roughly 93% of them singletons. The sequenced sample consisted of Tregs sorted from PBMCs. These receptors came from a human donor with AIRE deficiency.

This rearrangement joins TRBV7-6 to TRBJ2-2; no reliable D call. The CDR3 sequence is 16 residues long. The V gene lost 5 bases and the J gene lost 4 bases, with 17 bases spanning the gap. The germline CDR1 and CDR2 sequences are SGHVS and FNYEAQ. CDR3 in amino acids: CASSVSTPSVTGELFF. For the CDR3, the DNA is TGTGCCAGCAGCGTGTCGACACCGTCGGTCACCGGGGAGCTGTTTTTT. Based on the CDR3 plus reference TRBV7-6 and TRBJ2-2, the full variable domain is GAGVSQSPRYKVTKRGQDVALRCDPISGHVSLYWYRQALGQGPEFLTYFNYEAQQDKSGLPNDRFSAERPEGSISTLTIQRTEQRDSAMYRCASSVSTPSVTGELFFGEGSRLTVL.

The rearrangement links TRBV5-4 to TRBJ1-1; D not certain. Germline V lookup: CDR1 SGHNT, CDR2 YYREEE (reference sequence). The CDR3 has 13 residues. Deletions cut 0 bases from V and 3 bases from J, with 6 bases between. The CDR3 DNA reads TGTGCCAGCAGCTTGGAAGGACACACTGAAGCTTTCTTT. It codes for CASSLEGHTEAFF. The full variable domain, in which reference TRBV5-4 and TRBJ1-1 provide the parts outside the CDR3, is ETGVTQSPTHLIKTRGQQVTLRCSSQSGHNTVSWYQQALGQGPQFIFQYYREEENGRGNFPPRFSGLQFPNYSSELNVNALELDDSALYLCASSLEGHTEAFFGQGTRLTVV.

The chain carries TRBV6-9 and TRBJ2-7; D possibly uses TRBD1 or TRBD2 (6 bases each). Trimming took 7 bases from V and 0 from J, leaving 10 bases between them. CDR1 and CDR2 from the germline V gene are MNHGY and SVAAGI. This CDR3 region has 13 residues. The CDR3 is CASKGGGSYEQYF. In nucleotides, the CDR3 is TGTGCCAGCAAGGGGGGAGGCTCCTACGAGCAGTACTTC.

This clone came up once. V is TRBV6-5 and J is TRBJ2-7; 11 positions agree with TRBD2. This CDR3 region has 15 residues. Trimming took 6 bases from V and 3 from J; bases not matched to a gene: 7. From germline, CDR1 is MNHEY and CDR2 SVGAGI. The CDR3 loop reads CASRGTSGPIYEQYF. CDR3 nucleotides: TGTGCCAGCAGGGGGACTAGCGGACCCATCTACGAGCAGTACTTC.

The chain couples TRBV6-6 to TRBJ2-1, with D possibly being TRBD2 (6 bases). Germline loops: CDR1 MNHNY, CDR2 SVGAGI (reference sequence). Trimming took off 0 bases at V and 5 bases at J, with 11 bases between the two ends. The CDR3 loop spans 15 amino acids. The CDR3 DNA sequence: TGTGCCAGCAGTTACTCGAGCGGGCCTAACAATGAGCAGTTCTTC. It specifies CASSYSSGPNNEQFF.

The CDR3: CASSFSSSRGEYNSPLHF. The CDR3, as DNA: TGTGCCAGCAGTTTCAGTTCGTCCCGAGGAGAATATAATTCACCCCTCCACTTT. The chain joins TRBV27 to TRBJ1-6; D gene unclear. Germline loops: CDR1 MNHEY, CDR2 SMNVEV (reference sequence). This CDR3 comprises 18 residues. V lost 3 bases to trimming and J lost 4 bases, with 19 bases between them.

The chain links TRBV9 to TRBJ2-1; D not resolved. The ends were cut back, 2 bases at V and 3 bases at J, with 6 bases in the middle. Germline CDR1 reads SGDLS; CDR2 reads YYNGEE. The CDR3 has 13 amino acids. The CDR3 region is CASSVTNYNEQFF. CDR3 DNA sequence: TGTGCCAGCAGCGTTACTAACTACAATGAGCAGTTCTTC.

The chain employs TRBV28 and TRBJ2-2, with a weak D call TRBD1 (6 bases). The CDR3 covers 16 residues. Per germline, CDR1 MDHEN and CDR2 SYDVKM. V lost 9 bases and J 0 bases, leaving 17 bases between the germline ends. CDR3 sequence (DNA): TGTGCCAGGCCGCCAGACAGGCGACCGAACACCGGGGAGCTGTTTTTT. It encodes CARPPDRRPNTGELFF.

V and J are TRBV4-2 and TRBJ1-2; weak D call: TRBD1 (5 bases). In germline, CDR1 is LGHNA, CDR2 YNFKEQ. The CDR3 consists of 13 residues. V was pared by 0 bases and J by 7 bases, with 9 bases between. Here the CDR3 DNA reads TGTGCCAGCAGCCAAGAGGGGGGGTTTGGCTACACCTTC. Translated, it gives CASSQEGGFGYTF.

This chain joins TRBV19 and TRBJ2-1, with 8 bases aligning to TRBD2. Germline CDR1 reads LNHDA; CDR2 reads SQIVND (reference sequence). Losses at the gene ends were 9 bases for V and 4 bases for J; bases not matched to a gene: 2. There are 12 residues in the CDR3. CDR3 sequence: CARLAEYNEQFF. CDR3 DNA sequence: TGTGCCAGACTAGCGGAATACAATGAGCAGTTCTTC.

The chain has TRBV4-1 and TRBJ2-2; the D is unclear. This CDR3 has 15 amino acids. Between the trimmed V and J ends, which lost 2 bases and 7 bases, there was a span of 14 bases. Germline CDR1 and CDR2: MGHRA and YSYEKL. The CDR3 nucleotides read TGCGCCAGCAGCCAAAGCCTTGCGTGGGGCGGGGAGCTGTTTTTT. Translated: CASSQSLAWGGELFF.

J is TRBJ2-1 and V is TRBV15; 7 bases fit TRBD2. Germline V gene lookup returns CDR1 LNHNV and CDR2 YYDKDF (reference sequence). J gave up 9 bases and V 2 bases, and 10 bases lay outside the gene matches. CDR3 length: 15 amino acids. CDR3 coding DNA: TGTGCCACCAGCAGACTAGCGGACTACTTAGGTGAGCAGTTCTTC. Its protein product is CATSRLADYLGEQFF.

The chain couples TRBV7-2 to TRBJ2-5; D ambiguous. Germline V CDR1 and CDR2: SGHTA, FQGNSA. Trimming removed 3 bases from V and 2 bases from J, with 4 bases in between. This CDR3 comprises 12 residues. The CDR3 bases are TGTGCCAGCAGCTTGTTTCAAGAGACCCAGTACTTC. This sequence encodes CASSLFQETQYF.

The chain employs TRBV19 and TRBJ1-4; D ambiguous. This CDR3 region has 14 residues. Trimming took off 5 bases at V and 3 bases at J, with 10 bases between the two ends. Germline V gene sequence: CDR1 LNHDA, CDR2 SQIVND (reference sequence). The CDR3 loop is CASSHRVSNEKLFF. As DNA, the CDR3 is TGTGCCAGTAGTCACCGGGTCTCTAATGAAAAACTGTTTTTT.

The chain links TRBV27 to TRBJ2-3; possible D gene TRBD2, 5 bases. This CDR3 comprises 11 residues. Trimming stripped 8 bases from V and 6 bases from J, with 9 bases between. CDR1 is MNHEY and CDR2 is SMNVEV in the germline V gene (reference sequence). CDR3 residues: CASSRGDTQYF. Written as DNA, the CDR3 is TGTGCCAGCTCCCGCGGGGATACGCAGTATTTT.

The chain combines TRBV27 with TRBJ1-5; perhaps TRBD1 as D (5 bases). The ends were cut back, 3 bases at V and 9 bases at J, with 15 bases in the middle. Germline CDR1 and CDR2: MNHEY and SMNVEV (reference sequence). The length of the CDR3 is 14 residues. CDR3 amino acids: CASSFRGGVRPQHF. The CDR3 nucleotides read TGTGCCAGCAGTTTCCGGGGGGGGGTGAGGCCCCAGCATTTT.

The chain couples TRBV19 to TRBJ1-4; possibly TRBD1 for D (5 bases). This CDR3 spans 16 amino acids. V lost 5 bases and J lost 8, with 21 bases in between. The V gene's germline CDR1 is LNHDA and CDR2 SQIVND (reference sequence). The CDR3 spells CASSRRPGPFEEKLFF. As DNA, the CDR3 is TGTGCCAGTAGTCGCCGGCCAGGGCCTTTTGAGGAAAAACTGTTTTTT.

CDR3 in DNA: TGTGCCAGCACTAGGGACTGGAGCGGCTACACCTTC. This sequence encodes CASTRDWSGYTF. This sequence joins TRBV28 and TRBJ1-2; D possibly corresponds to TRBD1 (5 bases). The V end lost 7 bases, the J end lost 8 bases, and 14 bases lay between the germline ends. CDR1 MDHEN and CDR2 SYDVKM come from the germline V gene. The CDR3 extends over 12 amino acids.